This T cell receptor (beta chain) was found in a study of type 1 regulatory T cells. On the study more broadly: T-allo10 is an in vitro-generated, Tr1-enriched CD4 T cell product specific for alloantigen. Study-level points and caveats: Tr1 cells had a more restricted TCR repertoire than non-Tr1 cells.

Only a few counts were recorded for this clonotype. Its antigen is currently unknown. J was trimmed by 5 bases and V by 2 bases; bases with no gene match: 6. The germline V gene encodes CDR1 DFQATT and CDR2 SNEGSKA (reference sequence). This CDR3 contains 15 residues. MiXCR, run by TCRdb on the reads, gives a single entry per CDR3 protein. The sample has fewer than 80,000 distinct CDR3 sequences; around 21% are singletons. This receptor was taken from a human donor in good health. Material: cultured type 1 regulatory T (Tr1) cells, either the whole culture or a sorted fraction (not recorded which). The rearrangement joins TRBV20-1 to TRBJ2-2; 9 nucleotides match TRBD1. CDR3 nucleotides: TGCAGTGCTAGACCGACAGGGGGATCGACCGGGGAGCTGTTTTTT. Protein product: CSARPTGGSTGELFF.